This TCR beta chain was obtained from a study of sequential checkpoint blockade in melanoma. Overall study context: First-line arms were nivolumab then ipilimumab, or the reverse, randomized 1:1. Study-wide results and caveats: In arm A, pretreatment tumor clonality was associated with response.

The method was immunoSEQ multiplex PCR; TCRdb's version includes in-frame clones alone and lacks a portion of them. The sample contains around 19,000 clones, around 70% of which appear only once. Documented treatment: randomized to nivolumab then ipilimumab (arm A) or the reverse (arm B). This clone occurred a few times. As yet, its antigen is unknown. Per the germline V gene, CDR1 is GTSNPN and CDR2 is SVGIG (reference sequence). This CDR3 is 12 amino acids long. The V and J ends lost 0 bases and 7 bases respectively, with 9 bases between them. The sample consisted of tumor tissue (inferred from file names), taken from a patient given nivolumab and ipilimumab in sequence. The V call is TRBV30, the J call TRBJ2-5; no firm D call. The TCR sequence derives from a human donor with melanoma. CDR3 residues: CAWSVPPGTQYF. Written as DNA, the CDR3 is TGTGCCTGGAGTGTTCCCCCAGGGACCCAGTACTTC.